Below, 17 T cell receptor beta chains from the same sample are listed, as sequenced in a study of vaccination and CD4 T cells after COVID-19. TCRdb reanalysed the PCR reads using MiXCR and keeps one entry per CDR3 protein. The sample has about 20,000 distinct CDR3 sequences; roughly 50% are singletons. This specimen consisted of CD4+ T cells from blood, obtained before SARS-CoV-2 vaccination. The receptor set was obtained from a human donor who had recovered from COVID-19.

This clonotype was counted only a few times. The chain uses TRBV6-1 and TRBJ1-2, with 9 bases fitting TRBD1. This CDR3 spans 16 amino acids. Germline V gene lookup returns CDR1 MNHNS and CDR2 SASEGT. The J segment lost 5 bases and the V segment lost 5 bases, leaving 12 bases of the junction unmatched. As DNA, the CDR3 is TGTGCCAGCAGTCCGCATCCGGGACAGGGAAGTTATGGCTACACCTTC. Translated: CASSPHPGQGSYGYTF.

CDR3 sequence: CASRTTGAGEQYF. CDR3 in DNA: TGTGCCAGCAGGACGACAGGGGCGGGCGAGCAGTACTTC. The chain carries TRBV6-1 and TRBJ2-7, with 8 bases fitting TRBD1. Trimming at V came to 6 bases and at J to 6 bases, leaving 7 bases not matched to a gene. This CDR3 has 13 amino acids. Germline-derived CDR1 and CDR2 are MNHNS and SASEGT.

The chain is built from TRBV15 and TRBJ2-3; TRBD2 matches 8 bases. CDR3 length: 16 residues. The germline V gene has CDR1 LNHNV and CDR2 YYDKDF (reference sequence). With 3 bases clipped from V and 2 bases from J, the junction kept 7 bases outside the gene matches. CDR3 nucleotides: TGTGCCACCAGCAGCTCTATAGCGGGGATCACAGATACGCAGTATTTT. As protein: CATSSSIAGITDTQYF.

This clonotype has only a few counts. This chain links TRBV6-5 with TRBJ2-7, with D perhaps TRBD2 (6 bases). Germline lookup yields CDR1 MNHEY and CDR2 SVGAGI. The CDR3 length is 14 residues. V gave up 4 bases and J gave up 4 bases, with 14 bases separating them. CDR3 region: CASSSTGDPYEQYF. The CDR3 bases are TGTGCCAGCAGTTCTACGGGAGATCCATACGAGCAGTACTTC.

The chain links TRBV29-1 to TRBJ1-5, with D tentatively TRBD1 (6 bases). The germline V gene has CDR1 SQVTM and CDR2 ANQGSEA. The V end was cut by 5 bases, the J end by 10 bases, with 18 bases between. This CDR3 is built from 13 residues. CDR3 residues: CSVPDRPLDPQHF. DNA for the CDR3: TGCAGCGTTCCTGACAGGCCCCTTGACCCCCAGCATTTT. Drawing the rest from reference TRBV29-1 and TRBJ1-5, the complete variable domain is SAVISQKPSRDICQRGTSLTIQCQVDSQVTMMFWYRQQPGQSLTLIATANQGSEATYESGFVIDKFPISRPNLTFSTLTVSNMSPEDSSIYLCSVPDRPLDPQHFGDGTRLSIL.

The chain combines TRBV7-9 with TRBJ1-2; no definite D call. The germline CDR1 and CDR2 sequences are SEHNR and FQNEAQ (reference sequence). V was clipped by 1 base and J by 3 bases, with 9 bases between them. CDR3 length equals 14 residues. CDR3 sequence reads: CASSLGLQYYGYTF. DNA for the CDR3: TGTGCCAGCAGCTTAGGGTTACAGTACTATGGCTACACCTTC.

CDR3 DNA sequence: TGCGCCAGCAGCTTTACCGGGCCTTATAATTCACCCCTCCACTTT. Protein sequence: CASSFTGPYNSPLHF. The chain has TRBV5-1 and TRBJ1-6; no firm D call. This CDR3 contains 15 residues. Germline CDR1 reads SGHRS; CDR2 reads YFSETQ. Trimming removed 2 bases from V and 4 bases from J, with 10 bases in between.

This sequence joins TRBV7-9 and TRBJ2-5, with D hard to call. CDR3 size: 14 residues. Germline CDR1 reads SEHNR; CDR2 reads FQNEAQ (reference sequence). With 2 bases removed from V and 2 bases from J, the gap between germline ends came to 9 bases. Here the CDR3 reads CASSLLSSQETQYF. CDR3 DNA sequence: TGTGCCAGCAGCTTATTATCGTCACAAGAGACCCAGTACTTC. Drawing the rest from reference TRBV7-9 and TRBJ2-5, the complete variable domain is DTGVSQNPRHKITKRGQNVTFRCDPISEHNRLYWYRQTLGQGPEFLTYFQNEAQLEKSRLLSDRFSAERPKGSFSTLEIQRTEQGDSAMYLCASSLLSSQETQYFGPGTRLLVL.

The chain employs TRBV19 and TRBJ2-3; TRBD2 might be the D (6 bases). The CDR3 length is 16 residues. Germline V gene data show CDR1 as LNHDA and CDR2 as SQIVND (reference sequence). V was shortened by 4 bases and J by 6 bases, with 20 bases between the two germline ends. CDR3 sequence reads: CASSTYRLGAGDTQYF. Written as DNA, the CDR3 is TGTGCCAGTAGTACCTATCGACTAGGCGCCGGGGATACGCAGTATTTT.

The chain links TRBV19 to TRBJ1-1; no reliable D call. Trimming pared 1 base from V and 3 bases from J, leaving 15 bases between. Germline V gene sequence: CDR1 LNHDA, CDR2 SQIVND (reference sequence). CDR3 length: 16 residues. CDR3 sequence reads: CASSIATRGFYTEAFF. The CDR3 nucleotides are TGTGCCAGTAGTATAGCCACGAGAGGGTTCTACACTGAAGCTTTCTTT.

V and J are TRBV20-1 and TRBJ2-5; D may be TRBD2 (5 bases). Trimming shortened V by 4 bases and J by 5 bases, and 23 bases separated the two germline ends. Germline V gene sequence: CDR1 DFQATT, CDR2 SNEGSKA (reference sequence). This CDR3 spans 16 amino acids. This chain's CDR3 is CSATTPGSLLMETQYF. CDR3 nucleotides: TGCAGTGCTACCACCCCGGGGAGCTTATTGATGGAGACCCAGTACTTC.

The chain links TRBV20-1 to TRBJ2-7; 8 bases line up with TRBD2. The J segment lost 2 bases and the V segment lost 3 bases, leaving 9 bases of the junction unmatched. The length of the CDR3 is 15 residues. CDR1 DFQATT and CDR2 SNEGSKA come from the germline V gene (reference sequence). CDR3 in DNA: TGCAGTGCTAGGGGAGCGGGAGAGCTTCCCTACGAGCAGTACTTC. Residues: CSARGAGELPYEQYF.

This clonotype was counted only a few times. The V and J genes are TRBV19 and TRBJ1-3; D uncertain. This CDR3 contains 15 residues. V was shortened by 3 bases and J by 0 bases, with 9 bases between the two germline ends. CDR1 and CDR2 (germline): LNHDA, SQIVND (reference sequence). The DNA for the CDR3 is TGTGCCAGTAGTATTGATCGGCGCTCTGGAAACACCATATATTTT. This sequence encodes CASSIDRRSGNTIYF.

This chain uses TRBV20-1 with TRBJ2-5, with TRBD2 matching over 11 bases. Per the germline V gene, CDR1 is DFQATT and CDR2 is SNEGSKA (reference sequence). V trimming: 3 bases; J trimming: 1 base; junction bases outside the gene matches: 10. The length of the CDR3 is 17 residues. CDR3: CSASPLAGGPSQETQYF. Written as DNA, the CDR3 is TGCAGTGCTAGTCCCCTAGCGGGAGGCCCAAGCCAAGAGACCCAGTACTTC.

V and J are TRBV10-3 and TRBJ1-1; D is unclear. V was cut by 6 bases and J by 1 base, with 9 bases left in between. This CDR3 is 13 amino acids long. The V gene's germline CDR1 is ENHRY and CDR2 SYGVKD. As DNA, the CDR3 is TGTGCCATCAGAGGGAGAGGGAACACTGAAGCTTTCTTT. It yields the protein CAIRGRGNTEAFF.

The chain carries TRBV28 and TRBJ2-5, with 13 bases fitting TRBD2. V was pared by 5 bases and J by 5 bases, with 5 bases of the junction left unmatched. This CDR3 has 15 amino acids. CDR1 is MDHEN, CDR2 SYDVKM, per germline. The CDR3 here is CASSVPLAGGETQYF. The CDR3 region has the DNA TGTGCCAGCAGTGTACCACTAGCGGGAGGGGAGACCCAGTACTTC.

The chain recombines TRBV7-3 with TRBJ2-4; 8 bases match TRBD2. V trimming: 5 bases; J trimming: 5 bases; junction bases outside the gene matches: 8. Germline loops: CDR1 SGHTA, CDR2 FQGTGA. The CDR3 length is 15 residues. The CDR3 reads CASSLSGTGENIQYF. CDR3 DNA sequence: TGTGCCAGCAGCCTTAGCGGGACTGGCGAAAACATTCAGTACTTC.